Shown below are 23 T cell receptor beta chains from a single sample sequenced in a study of blood T cell repertoires in COVID-19. TCRdb's table, derived via immunoSEQ multiplex PCR, lists solely in-frame clones and lacks some. This sample carries approximately 150,000 clones, about 92% of them seen once, and the ten largest clones take 1.5% to 2%. The sequencing sample was made of peripheral blood. These TCRs come from a human donor in a cohort sampled during active COVID-19.

V is TRBV9 and J is TRBJ1-3; D may be TRBD1 (5 bases). V was trimmed by 4 bases and J by 2 bases, leaving 16 bases between them. Germline values: CDR1 SGDLS, CDR2 YYNGEE. There are 16 residues in the CDR3. DNA of the CDR3: TGTGCCAGCAGCCGTTCCGGGGGAGATCCTGGAAACACCATATATTTT. Residues: CASSRSGGDPGNTIYF.

This sequence joins TRBV11-3 and TRBJ1-6; no clear D. Germline V lookup: CDR1 SGHNT, CDR2 YENEEA. The CDR3 runs to 15 residues. The ends were cut back, 7 bases at V and 0 bases at J, with 10 bases in the middle. This CDR3 is CASTLASSYNSPLHF. CDR3 in DNA: TGTGCCAGCACCCTAGCGAGCTCCTATAATTCACCCCTCCACTTT.

This rearrangement joins TRBV9 to TRBJ2-7; 11 nucleotides line up with TRBD2. This CDR3 has 15 residues. Per germline, CDR1 SGDLS and CDR2 YYNGEE. J was trimmed by 2 bases and V by 0 bases; bases with no gene match: 1. The CDR3 reads CASSVASGGTYEQYF. The CDR3 region has the DNA TGTGCCAGCAGCGTAGCTAGCGGGGGGACCTACGAGCAGTACTTC. Combining the CDR3 with reference TRBV9 and TRBJ2-7 gives the whole variable domain DSGVTQTPKHLITATGQRVTLRCSPRSGDLSVYWYQQSLDQGLQFLIQYYNGEERAKGNILERFSAQQFPDLHSELNLSSLELGDSALYFCASSVASGGTYEQYFGPGTRLTVT.

V is TRBV6-1 and J is TRBJ2-1; D unresolved. Trimming took off 2 bases at V and 0 bases at J, with 8 bases between the two ends. Germline assignment: CDR1 MNHNS and CDR2 SASEGT. CDR3 length equals 15 residues. CDR3 loop: CASSEMYSSYNEQFF. CDR3 bases: TGTGCCAGCAGTGAAATGTACTCCTCCTACAATGAGCAGTTCTTC.

V gene TRBV28 combines with J gene TRBJ1-1, with TRBD1 matching 7 bases. Germline CDR1 reads MDHEN; CDR2 reads SYDVKM. V was clipped by 9 bases and J by 4 bases; unmatched bases: 11. The CDR3 spans 14 residues. CDR3 DNA: TGTGCCAGTCGGGGTCTACAGGGGATCACTGAAGCTTTCTTT. Translation: CASRGLQGITEAFF.

The CDR3 DNA follows: TGTGCCAGCAGTCTGGACAGGGGCAATCAGCCCCAGCATTTT. The encoded protein is CASSLDRGNQPQHF. The chain combines TRBV27 with TRBJ1-5; TRBD1 matches at 8 bases. The V segment lost 5 bases and the J segment 2 bases; nucleotides outside the gene matches: 2. CDR3 length: 14 residues. The germline V gene encodes CDR1 MNHEY and CDR2 SMNVEV (reference sequence).

The chain joins TRBV5-4 to TRBJ1-1; TRBD1 might be the D (5 bases). The V end lost 1 base, the J end lost 7 bases, and 17 bases lay between the germline ends. Germline V gives CDR1 SGHNT, CDR2 YYREEE (reference sequence). The CDR3 is 15 amino acids. CDR3 in DNA: TGTGCCAGCAGCTTGCCCAGGGTACGGCCTCATGAAGCTTTCTTT. Protein: CASSLPRVRPHEAFF.

J is TRBJ2-5 and V is TRBV18; 9 bases line up with TRBD2. The CDR3 covers 14 residues. The germline CDR1 and CDR2 sequences are KGHSH and LQKENI. V was clipped by 2 bases and J by 5 bases; unmatched bases: 3. For the CDR3, the DNA is TGTGCCAGCTCACCAAACCTAGCGGGGGAGACCCAGTACTTC. It translates to CASSPNLAGETQYF.

The chain carries TRBV19 and TRBJ2-2, with TRBD1 matching 10 bases. This CDR3 region has 15 residues. Germline V gives CDR1 LNHDA, CDR2 SQIVND (reference sequence). V lost 4 bases to trimming and J lost 4 bases; unmatched junction nucleotides: 3. For the CDR3, the DNA is TGTGCCAGTAGTACTCGACAGGGGGCCACCGGGGAGCTGTTTTTT. Translating gives CASSTRQGATGELFF.

The genes are TRBV6-2 or TRBV6-3 and TRBJ1-2; unclear D gene. V was cut by 2 bases and J by 3 bases, with 7 bases left in between. Per germline, CDR1 MNHEY and CDR2 SVGEGT. The CDR3 extends over 13 amino acids. This chain's CDR3 is CASSYRPYYGYTF. In nucleotides, the CDR3 is TGTGCCAGCAGTTACCGTCCTTACTATGGCTACACCTTC.

This chain joins TRBV5-5 and TRBJ2-3; 9 bases are a match to TRBD2. This CDR3 contains 16 residues. The ends lost 0 bases at V and 4 bases at J; junction bases unmatched: 6. Per germline, CDR1 SGHKS and CDR2 YYEKEE (reference sequence). DNA for the CDR3: TGTGCCAGCAGCTTGGTGGGCGGGGGGGCCTCAGATACGCAGTATTTT. Its protein is CASSLVGGGASDTQYF. Drawing the rest from reference TRBV5-5 and TRBJ2-3, the complete variable domain is DAGVTQSPTHLIKTRGQQVTLRCSPISGHKSVSWYQQVLGQGPQFIFQYYEKEERGRGNFPDRFSARQFPNYSSELNVNALLLGDSALYLCASSLVGGGASDTQYFGPGTRLTVL.

The gene calls are TRBV5-1 and TRBJ2-5, with a weak D call TRBD2 (6 bases). Germline loops: CDR1 SGHRS, CDR2 YFSETQ. The CDR3 runs to 13 residues. The V end was cut by 3 bases, the J end by 9 bases, with 15 bases between. Written as DNA, the CDR3 is TGCGCCAGCAGCTCGGGAGTGCAGGTGGCCCAGTACTTC. Protein product: CASSSGVQVAQYF.

The V call is TRBV6-1, the J call TRBJ2-5; TRBD1 agrees at 8 bases. V lost 3 bases and J lost 4; bases outside the gene matches: 4. Germline CDR1 and CDR2: MNHNS and SASEGT. The CDR3 is made up of 14 amino acids. The chain's CDR3 is CASSETGVGETQYF. CDR3 DNA: TGTGCCAGCAGTGAGACAGGGGTGGGAGAGACCCAGTACTTC.

The V and J genes are TRBV7-2 and TRBJ1-1, with TRBD1 matching 8 bases. The CDR3 spans 15 residues. Germline V gene data show CDR1 as SGHTA and CDR2 as FQGNSA. J lost 0 bases, V lost 5 bases, and 5 bases had no gene match. This CDR3 is CASSLGTGMNTEAFF. The CDR3 bases are TGTGCCAGCAGCCTCGGGACAGGAATGAACACTGAAGCTTTCTTT.

This chain uses TRBV5-1 with TRBJ2-5, with a weak D call TRBD2 (7 bases). V lost 6 bases to trimming and J lost 5 bases, with 14 bases between them. The CDR3 covers 13 residues. Germline V gene data show CDR1 as SGHRS and CDR2 as YFSETQ. CDR3 in amino acids: CASTPGGSETQYF. DNA of the CDR3: TGCGCCAGCACTCCGGGGGGCAGTGAGACCCAGTACTTC. The full variable domain, its missing parts supplied by reference TRBV5-1 and TRBJ2-5, is KAGVTQTPRYLIKTRGQQVTLSCSPISGHRSVSWYQQTPGQGLQFLFEYFSETQRNKGNFPGRFSGRQFSNSRSEMNVSTLELGDSALYLCASTPGGSETQYFGPGTRLLVL.

The V call is TRBV25-1, the J call TRBJ1-2, with a tentative D call TRBD1 (5 bases). This CDR3 region has 14 residues. Looked up from germline, CDR1 is MGHDK and CDR2 is SYGVNS. Trimming removed 3 bases from V and 3 bases from J, with 11 bases in between. The CDR3 nucleotides read TGTGCCAGCAGTGAGCCGGGACTTCACTATGGCTACACCTTC. Protein product: CASSEPGLHYGYTF.

The chain recombines TRBV9 with TRBJ1-2; 10 bases match TRBD1. Germline V gene sequence: CDR1 SGDLS, CDR2 YYNGEE. V dropped 5 bases and J dropped 6; count of bases not matched to a gene: 10. The CDR3 covers 15 residues. The CDR3 DNA follows: TGTGCCAGCAGTAAAGGAGGGGGGACAGGGGATGGCTACACCTTC. As protein: CASSKGGGTGDGYTF.

In this sample, this clone turned up a few times. V and J are TRBV3-1 (or the pseudogene TRBV3-2) and TRBJ2-2, with D tentatively TRBD1 (6 bases). The CDR3 sequence is 13 residues long. Per germline, CDR1 LGHDT and CDR2 YNNKEL (reference sequence). With 6 bases removed from V and 7 bases from J, the gap between germline ends came to 12 bases. As DNA, the CDR3 is TGTGCCAGCAGTCTTCTAGGGGGCGGGGAGCTGTTTTTT. Its protein product is CASSLLGGGELFF.

The sample holds one count of this clone. The genes are TRBV7-3 and TRBJ1-3; D might be TRBD1 (6 bases). Deletions cut 0 bases from V and 0 bases from J, with 9 bases between. The CDR3 totals 16 residues. From germline, CDR1 is SGHTA and CDR2 FQGTGA. The CDR3 DNA follows: TGTGCCAGCAGCTTAACTGCGACAGGCTCTGGAAACACCATATATTTT. Residues: CASSLTATGSGNTIYF.

The V and J genes are TRBV9 and TRBJ1-5; D uncertain. Germline CDR1 SGDLS, CDR2 YYNGEE. This CDR3 region has 15 residues. Trimming pared 7 bases from V and 0 bases from J, leaving 14 bases between. DNA of the CDR3: TGTGCCAGCGCGACGGCGGCAGATAGCAATCAGCCCCAGCATTTT. Protein sequence: CASATAADSNQPQHF.

The chain has TRBV5-4 and TRBJ1-2; D unresolved. Germline loops: CDR1 SGHNT, CDR2 YYREEE (reference sequence). Trimming removed 4 bases from V and 1 base from J, with 11 bases in between. CDR3 length equals 14 residues. The CDR3 loop is CASSVAGNNYGYTF. DNA of the CDR3: TGTGCCAGCAGCGTGGCCGGGAATAACTATGGCTACACCTTC.

The rearrangement joins TRBV19 to TRBJ2-3; a possible D gene is TRBD1 (5 bases). Between the trimmed V and J ends, which lost 2 bases and 0 bases, there was a span of 12 bases. Germline assignment: CDR1 LNHDA and CDR2 SQIVND (reference sequence). The CDR3 has 16 amino acids. In nucleotides, the CDR3 is TGTGCCAGTAGTATATCGTCCGACAGTAGCACAGATACGCAGTATTTT. It encodes CASSISSDSSTDTQYF.

The rearrangement links TRBV6-6 to TRBJ2-3; D gene unclear. Trimming stripped 5 bases from V and 2 bases from J, with 14 bases between. CDR1 and CDR2 from the germline V gene are MNHNY and SVGAGI (reference sequence). The CDR3 consists of 15 residues. CDR3 DNA: TGTGCCAGCAGTGCGGCCCTTAGAATCACAGATACGCAGTATTTT. Protein product: CASSAALRITDTQYF.